This TCR beta chain was identified in a study of siplizumab effects on memory and regulatory T cells. The study's findings and limits: Researchers could not give a naive or memory phenotype to roughly 75-96% of proliferating CD4+ or CD8+ clones.

Germline assignment: CDR1 ENHRY and CDR2 SYGVKD. Losses at the gene ends were 7 bases for V and 3 bases for J; bases not matched to a gene: 2. This CDR3 contains 12 residues. On this clone itself: The target antigen is unknown.

Clones were sequenced by immunoSEQ multiplex PCR, and TCRdb holds only the in-frame ones, with some missing. The sample lists tens of thousands of clones; roughly nine tenths were seen once. This clonotype was sampled from a human donor in good health. Material for sequencing was naive CD4+ T cells sorted from blood. This sequence joins TRBV10-3 and TRBJ1-2; 7 bases agree with TRBD1. As DNA, the CDR3 is TGTGCCATCACCCAGGGGGACTATGGCTACACCTTC. It is translated as CAITQGDYGYTF.